A single sample gave rise to the 5 T cell receptor beta chains below, sequenced in a study of blood T cell repertoires in COVID-19. The protocol was immunoSEQ multiplex PCR, while the TCRdb copy is restricted to in-frame clones and leaves out a portion. This sample has 250,000 to 350,000 clones; 88% occur once, and the top ten carry around 0.9%. Material for sequencing was PBMCs or T cells enriched from blood (not recorded which). These receptors were collected from a woman in her thirties who had recovered from COVID-19.

The chain recombines TRBV4-1 with TRBJ2-2, with D uncertain. Per the germline V gene, CDR1 is MGHRA and CDR2 is YSYEKL. The CDR3 consists of 14 residues. Trimming took off 3 bases at V and 3 bases at J, with 8 bases between the two ends. The CDR3 protein is CASSQFRDTGELFF. The DNA for the CDR3 is TGCGCCAGCAGCCAGTTCCGGGACACCGGGGAGCTGTTTTTT.

This chain uses TRBV2 with TRBJ1-2; D remains ambiguous. Trimming cost V 4 bases and J 5 bases, with 5 bases left between them. The CDR3 covers 11 residues. Germline CDR1 is SNHLY and CDR2 is FYNNEI. The CDR3: CASSGGYGYTF. DNA for the CDR3: TGTGCCAGCAGTGGCGGATATGGCTACACCTTC. The whole variable domain, filled in from reference TRBV2 and TRBJ1-2, reads EPEVTQTPSHQVTQMGQEVILRCVPISNHLYFYWYRQILGQKVEFLVSFYNNEISEKSEIFDDQFSVERPDGSNFTLKIRSTKLEDSAMYFCASSGGYGYTFGSGTRLTVV.

The genes are TRBV6-5 and TRBJ1-3, with TRBD1 matching 9 bases. Per germline, CDR1 MNHEY and CDR2 SVGAGI. This CDR3 has 14 residues. V was pared by 8 bases and J by 4 bases, with 6 bases of the junction left unmatched. The CDR3, as DNA: TGTGCCAGCGAGCAGGGGACAGGGGGAAACACCATATATTTT. Translation gives CASEQGTGGNTIYF.

This chain links TRBV3-1 (or the pseudogene TRBV3-2) with TRBJ1-6; D may be TRBD1 (6 bases). V lost 3 bases and J 10 bases, leaving 13 bases between the germline ends. CDR1 and CDR2 (germline): LGHDT, YNNKEL (reference sequence). The CDR3 runs 14 residues. CDR3 sequence (DNA): TGTGCCAGCAGCCAGATGCCAGGGGTCTCACCCCTCCACTTT. Translating gives CASSQMPGVSPLHF.

A single count supports this clone. This rearrangement joins TRBV5-6 to TRBJ2-5; 8 bases are shared with TRBD1. In germline, CDR1 is SGHDT, CDR2 YYEEEE. The CDR3 contains 18 residues. The V and J ends lost 4 bases and 5 bases, in that order; junction bases with no gene match: 19. The CDR3 DNA reads as TGTGCCAGCAGCCCCCCAGGGGGCAGTCTATTGAAGGTGGAGACCCAGTACTTC. Translating it yields CASSPPGGSLLKVETQYF.